Reported below is one TCR beta chain. Naive CD8 cells lacked CD45RO and underwent positive selection for CCR7, leaving out terminally differentiated effector memory CD45RA+ cells. There were only Caucasian adults among the donors, and all lived in Nashville, Tennessee. The sample comes from a study of shared clonotypes between healthy human individuals. This table comes from immunoSEQ multiplex PCR, and its TCRdb copy is limited to in-frame clones, with some not included. The repertoire holds some 2.1 million clones, with approximately 94% as singletons. The V end was cut by 1 base, the J end by 3 bases, with 14 bases between. The CDR3 totals 15 residues. CDR1 is SQVTM, CDR2 ANQGSEA, per germline.

The chain combines TRBV29-1 with TRBJ2-3; TRBD1 might be the D (5 bases). The receptor comes from a man between 18 and 35 years old in good health. The sequenced material came from naive CD8+ T cells sorted from blood. DNA of the CDR3: TGCAGCGTTGAAGCGGACAAGGGCTGGACAGATACGCAGTATTTT. Protein product: CSVEADKGWTDTQYF.